These 10 T cell receptor beta chains came from one sample sequenced in a study of blood T cell repertoires in COVID-19. TCRdb's table, derived via immunoSEQ multiplex PCR, lists solely in-frame clones and lacks some. Among tens of thousands of clones listed, 65% to 85% were seen once. Sequencing was performed on peripheral blood. The source is a human donor in a cohort sampled during active COVID-19.

V gene TRBV9 combines with J gene TRBJ1-1; D is unresolved. This CDR3 region has 14 residues. Trimming took 1 base from V and 5 from J, leaving 12 bases between them. Germline lookup yields CDR1 SGDLS and CDR2 YYNGEE. The CDR3 sequence is CASSVSGGGTEAFF. CDR3 DNA sequence: TGTGCCAGCAGCGTATCGGGAGGAGGGACTGAAGCTTTCTTT.

The chain links TRBV11-3 to TRBJ2-5; TRBD1 matches at 7 bases. The CDR3 runs 15 residues. Germline V gives CDR1 SGHNT, CDR2 YENEEA. V gave up 1 base and J gave up 1 base; unmatched junction bases: 3. The CDR3 nucleotides read TGTGCCAGCAGCTTAGGGGCAGGGGGCCAAGAGACCCAGTACTTC. Translating it yields CASSLGAGGQETQYF.

The table lists this clone with a few counts. V and J are TRBV27 and TRBJ2-7; 8 positions agree with TRBD1. CDR3 length: 15 amino acids. Germline V CDR1 and CDR2: MNHEY, SMNVEV (reference sequence). V was pared by 5 bases and J by 3 bases, with 9 bases of the junction left unmatched. The CDR3 DNA follows: TGTGCCAGCAGTCCTGAGACAGGGGTAGGCTACGAGCAGTACTTC. Protein product: CASSPETGVGYEQYF.

A single count supports this clone. The chain has TRBV18 and TRBJ1-4; no clear D. The V end lost 3 bases, the J end lost 8 bases, and 16 bases lay between the germline ends. Germline loops: CDR1 KGHSH, CDR2 LQKENI. This CDR3 is built from 15 residues. The CDR3 spells CASSPGMQVQEKLFF. The CDR3 region has the DNA TGTGCCAGCTCACCGGGTATGCAGGTTCAAGAAAAACTGTTTTTT.

J is TRBJ1-1 and V is TRBV29-1; D is unresolved. This CDR3 is built from 15 residues. The V gene's germline CDR1 is SQVTM and CDR2 ANQGSEA. V lost 2 bases and J lost 3, with 16 bases in between. This chain's CDR3 is CSVEPNGGWDTEAFF. CDR3 DNA sequence: TGCAGCGTTGAACCAAACGGAGGGTGGGACACTGAAGCTTTCTTT.

CDR3 nucleotide sequence: TGTGCCACCGCCCAGGGGGGCACTGAAGCTTTCTTT. Translation gives CATAQGGTEAFF. The chain couples TRBV28 to TRBJ1-1; 7 bases are shared with TRBD1. Germline V gene sequence: CDR1 MDHEN, CDR2 SYDVKM. This CDR3 region has 12 residues. The ends lost 10 bases at V and 4 bases at J; junction bases unmatched: 6.

The chain links TRBV7-2 to TRBJ1-2, with D hard to call. Germline CDR1 is SGHTA and CDR2 is FQGNSA. Trimming left V 5 bases short and J 3 bases short, with 10 bases between. The CDR3 is 13 residues long. The CDR3 sequence is CASSPLRDYGYTF. CDR3 DNA sequence: TGTGCCAGCAGCCCCCTCCGGGACTATGGCTACACCTTC.

The chain recombines TRBV6-5 with TRBJ2-7, with D uncertain. In germline, CDR1 is MNHEY, CDR2 SVGAGI. The ends were cut back, 0 bases at V and 0 bases at J, with 6 bases in the middle. CDR3 length: 14 residues. This CDR3 reads CASSYSPSSYEQYF. DNA for the CDR3: TGTGCCAGCAGTTACTCGCCCAGCTCCTACGAGCAGTACTTC.

This clone was seen only a few times. V and J are TRBV21-1 and TRBJ2-1; TRBD2 reflects the table's D call only, with no check against the DNA. TRBV21-1 corresponds to a pseudogene. This CDR3 is 16 amino acids long. DNA for the CDR3: TGTGCCAGCAGCAAAGGAGAGGCAGAACTCTGCCCTCGCCGTTTCTTC. Amino acids: CASSKGEAELCPRRFF.

V usage is TRBV11-2 and J usage is TRBJ1-3, with D uncertain. CDR3 length: 14 amino acids. The V and J ends lost 6 bases and 3 bases respectively, with 12 bases between them. Germline V gene sequence: CDR1 SGHAT, CDR2 FQNNGV. CDR3 DNA sequence: TGTGCCAGCAGTTCCAGGTTATTTGGAAACACCATATATTTT. It is translated as CASSSRLFGNTIYF.